This is a list of T cell receptor beta chains from one sample in a study of blood T cell repertoires in COVID-19. The assay was immunoSEQ multiplex PCR, and TCRdb's table has in-frame clones only and misses some. Among a few hundred thousand clones, 75% to 90% were seen once, and the ten largest hold around 2.2%. The sample taken for sequencing was PBMCs or T cells enriched from blood (not recorded which). Receptors were obtained from a young man who had recovered from COVID-19. CDR3s include the opening cysteine and the closing phenylalanine or tryptophan. A D gene is named only where the DNA matches it firmly. A clone size is listed for some rows: how often the clone was seen (once, few, many), or a class if it is expanded.

TRBJ1-2 | TRBV11-2 | TRBD1 | NA | CASSTPGGRGYTF | TGTGCCAGCAGCACCCCAGGGGGTCGGGGCTACACCTTC
TRBJ2-7 | TRBV12-3/TRBV12-4 | NA | NA | CASRNPGGEQYF | TGTGCCAGCCGTAATCCCGGAGGCGAGCAGTACTTC
TRBJ1-4 | TRBV11-2 | NA | few | CASSLSAGLVEKLFF | TGTGCCAGCAGCTTATCGGCAGGGCTCGTTGAAAAACTGTTTTTT
TRBJ1-3 | TRBV7-6 | NA | NA | CASSPGQGAGNTIYF | TGTGCCAGCAGCCCGGGACAAGGGGCTGGAAACACCATATATTTT
TRBJ1-3 | TRBV28 | NA | NA | CASSSTSSGNTIYF | TGTGCCAGCAGTTCAACAAGCTCTGGAAACACCATATATTTT
TRBJ1-5 | TRBV20-1 | NA | few | CSAGQDQPQHF | TGCAGTGCTGGCCAGGATCAGCCCCAGCATTTT
TRBJ1-4 | TRBV7-9 | NA | few | CASSSGSVPEKLFF | TGTGCCAGCAGCTCGGGGAGTGTGCCTGAAAAACTGTTTTTT
TRBJ1-6 | TRBV6-6 | NA | few | CASTDHAPGYNSPLHF | TGTGCCAGCACCGACCACGCCCCGGGGTATAATTCACCCCTCCACTTT
TRBJ1-5 | TRBV5-1 | NA | NA | CASSPDGLSNQPQHF | TGCGCCAGCAGCCCAGACGGACTTAGCAATCAGCCCCAGCATTTT
TRBJ1-2 | TRBV6-5 | TRBD1 | NA | CADVPQGTDGYTF | TGTGCCGACGTTCCACAGGGGACTGACGGCTACACCTTC
TRBJ2-1 | TRBV5-1 | NA | NA | CVSSSHISSPFF | TGCGTCAGCAGCTCACATATTTCTTCCCCGTTCTTC
TRBJ1-2 | TRBV7-9 | TRBD1 | NA | CASSRQGVGGYTF | TGTGCCAGCAGCCGACAGGGGGTCGGGGGCTACACCTTC
TRBJ1-5 | TRBV19 | TRBD1 | NA | CASSIHSGGNQPQHF | TGTGCCAGTAGTATCCACTCAGGGGGGAATCAGCCCCAGCATTTT
TRBJ1-2 | TRBV11-1 | TRBD1 | NA | CASSLASGTGSYGYTF | TGTGCCAGCAGCTTAGCATCCGGGACAGGGTCTTATGGCTACACCTTC
TRBJ2-7 | TRBV21-1 | NA | NA | CASSVARDRVCYEQYF | TGTGCCAGCAGCGTCGCTCGGGACAGGGTGTGCTACGAGCAGTACTTC
TRBJ1-5 | TRBV20-1 | NA | once | CSASRSRGDQPQHF | TGCAGTGCTAGTCGGTCCAGGGGTGATCAGCCCCAGCATTTT
TRBJ1-2 | TRBV5-1 | NA | few | CASSLEPNLDYGYTF | TGCGCCAGCAGCTTGGAACCAAACTTAGACTATGGCTACACCTTC
TRBJ2-2 | TRBV10-3 | NA | NA | CAISLQGGNTGELFF | TGTGCCATCAGTTTGCAGGGGGGGAACACCGGGGAGCTGTTTTTT
TRBJ2-1 | TRBV2 | TRBD2 | NA | CASSEQRGGNEQFF | TGTGCCAGCAGTGAACAGCGGGGGGGCAATGAGCAGTTCTTC
TRBJ1-2 | TRBV3-1/TRBV3-2 | NA | NA | CASSQARELNYGYTF | TGTGCCAGCAGCCAAGCTCGGGAACTAAACTATGGCTACACCTTC
TRBJ1-2 | TRBV6-5 | TRBD1 | NA | CATPLPGQGYGYTF | TGTGCCACCCCCCTCCCGGGACAGGGATATGGCTACACCTTC
TRBJ1-1 | TRBV5-1 | NA | NA | CASSPQGGANTEAFF | TGCGCCAGCAGTCCTCAGGGAGGGGCGAACACTGAAGCTTTCTTT
TRBJ1-5 | TRBV27 | TRBD1 | NA | CASRYTGGSQPQHF | TGTGCCAGCAGATATACAGGGGGCTCTCAGCCCCAGCATTTT
TRBJ1-1 | TRBV10-3 | NA | NA | CAISDEDSQNTEAFF | TGTGCCATCAGTGATGAGGACAGCCAGAACACTGAAGCTTTCTTT
TRBJ1-5 | TRBV2 | TRBD1 | NA | CASSFGTGNNQPQHF | TGTGCCAGCAGTTTCGGGACAGGTAACAATCAGCCCCAGCATTTT
TRBJ2-6 | TRBV24-1 | NA | NA | CATSDRTVSGANVLTF | TGTGCCACCAGTGACCGGACAGTCTCTGGGGCCAACGTCCTGACTTTC
TRBJ1-6 | TRBV5-4 | NA | NA | CASSLETGGNSPLHF | TGTGCCAGCAGCTTGGAGACAGGAGGAAATTCACCCCTCCACTTT
TRBJ2-1 | TRBV5-1 | NA | NA | CASSLALAYNEQFF | TGCGCCAGCAGCTTGGCACTAGCCTACAATGAGCAGTTCTTC
TRBJ2-7 | TRBV9 | NA | NA | CASSSEGQTSSYEQYF | TGTGCCAGCAGCTCGGAGGGACAGACAAGCTCCTACGAGCAGTACTTC
TRBJ2-5 | TRBV5-1 | NA | NA | CASSFSETQYF | TGCGCCAGCAGCTTTAGTGAGACCCAGTACTTC
TRBJ2-3 | TRBV9 | NA | NA | CASSVTGSPSTDTQYF | TGTGCCAGCAGCGTCACAGGGTCACCTAGCACAGATACGCAGTATTTT
TRBJ1-5 | TRBV6-2/TRBV6-3 | NA | NA | CASSYLGRNQPQHF | TGTGCCAGCAGTTACTTGGGGCGCAACCAGCCCCAGCATTTT
TRBJ2-7 | TRBV6-5 | TRBD1 | NA | CASSFRQGKTYEQYF | TGTGCCAGCAGTTTTCGACAGGGGAAGACCTACGAGCAGTACTTC
TRBJ2-5 | TRBV11-2 | NA | NA | CASSLDQGRETQYF | TGTGCCAGCAGCTTAGATCAGGGCCGAGAGACCCAGTACTTC